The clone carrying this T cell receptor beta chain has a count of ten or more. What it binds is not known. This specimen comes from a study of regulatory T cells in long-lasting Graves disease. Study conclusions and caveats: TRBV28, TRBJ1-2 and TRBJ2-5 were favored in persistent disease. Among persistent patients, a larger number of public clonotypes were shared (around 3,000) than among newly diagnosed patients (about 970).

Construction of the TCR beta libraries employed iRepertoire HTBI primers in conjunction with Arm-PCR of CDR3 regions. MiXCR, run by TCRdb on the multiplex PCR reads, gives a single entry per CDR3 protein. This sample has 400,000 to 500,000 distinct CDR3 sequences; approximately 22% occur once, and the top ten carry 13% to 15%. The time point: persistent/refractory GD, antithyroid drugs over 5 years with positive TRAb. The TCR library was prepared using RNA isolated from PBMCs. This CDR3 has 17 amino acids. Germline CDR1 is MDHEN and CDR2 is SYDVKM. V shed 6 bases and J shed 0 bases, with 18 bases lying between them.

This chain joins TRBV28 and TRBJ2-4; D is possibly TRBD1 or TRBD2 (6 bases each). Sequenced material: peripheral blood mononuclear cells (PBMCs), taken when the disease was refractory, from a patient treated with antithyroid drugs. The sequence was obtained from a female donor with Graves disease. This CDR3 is CASRPRGTPVAKNIQYF. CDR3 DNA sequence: TGTGCCAGCAGACCTCGCGGGACACCGGTAGCCAAAAACATTCAGTACTTC.